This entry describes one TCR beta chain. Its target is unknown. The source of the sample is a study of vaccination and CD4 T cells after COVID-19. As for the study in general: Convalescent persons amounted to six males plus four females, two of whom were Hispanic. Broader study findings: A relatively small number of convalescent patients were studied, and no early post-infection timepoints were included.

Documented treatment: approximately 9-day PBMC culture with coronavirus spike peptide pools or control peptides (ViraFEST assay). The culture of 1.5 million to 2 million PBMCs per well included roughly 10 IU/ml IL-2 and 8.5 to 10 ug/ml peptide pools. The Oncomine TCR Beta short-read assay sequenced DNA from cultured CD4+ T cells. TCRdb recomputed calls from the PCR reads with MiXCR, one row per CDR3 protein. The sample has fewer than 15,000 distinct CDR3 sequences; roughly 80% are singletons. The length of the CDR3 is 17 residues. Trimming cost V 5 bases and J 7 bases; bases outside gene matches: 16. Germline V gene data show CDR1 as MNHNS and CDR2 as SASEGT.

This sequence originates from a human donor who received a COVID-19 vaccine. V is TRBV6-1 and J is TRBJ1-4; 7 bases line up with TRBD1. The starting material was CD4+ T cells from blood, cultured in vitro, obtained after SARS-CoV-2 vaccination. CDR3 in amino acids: CASSPEPNRGWSEKLFF. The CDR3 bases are TGTGCCAGCAGTCCGGAACCAAACAGGGGATGGAGTGAAAAACTGTTTTTT.